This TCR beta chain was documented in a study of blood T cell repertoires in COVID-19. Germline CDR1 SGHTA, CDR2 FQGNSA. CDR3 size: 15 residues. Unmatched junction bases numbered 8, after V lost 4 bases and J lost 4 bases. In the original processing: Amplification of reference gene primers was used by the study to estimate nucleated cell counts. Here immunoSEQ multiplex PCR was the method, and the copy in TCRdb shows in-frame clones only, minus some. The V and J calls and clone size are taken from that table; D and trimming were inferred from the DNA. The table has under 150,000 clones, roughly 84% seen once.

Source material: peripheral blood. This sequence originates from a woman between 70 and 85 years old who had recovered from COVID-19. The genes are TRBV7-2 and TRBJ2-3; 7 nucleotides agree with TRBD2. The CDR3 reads CASSSTGTTSDTQYF. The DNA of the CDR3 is TGTGCCAGCAGCTCGACCGGGACTACCTCAGATACGCAGTATTTT.